A single T cell receptor beta chain is shown here with its context. No antigen is known for it. This sample stems from a study of cytomegalovirus exposure and HLA in healthy donors. The wider study: For the roughly 370 genotyped donors, roughly 81% fell within the Caucasian-associated ancestry cluster.

Healthy people donating bone marrow made up the donors. This PCR relied on a set of 60 Vbeta primers and 13 Jbeta primers. Produced via immunoSEQ multiplex PCR; TCRdb's table is partial and in-frame only. The table shows just over 150,000 clones, with roughly 80% occurring only once. Study outcomes and limitations: The authors confirmed in vitro that three CMV-associated chains were specific for CMV antigens. When analyzed later, a missense DCLRE1C variant was found to be linked to TCR beta V- and J-gene trimming.

V shed 0 bases and J shed 0 bases, with 12 bases lying between them. From germline, CDR1 is SGHRS and CDR2 YFSETQ. There are 17 residues in the CDR3. The chain carries TRBV5-1 and TRBJ2-2; weak D call: TRBD2 (7 bases). Sequencing used PBMCs. The receptor was derived from a woman between 50 and 59 years old in good health and CMV-seropositive. This CDR3 reads CASSLVAGATNTGELFF. The CDR3 region has the DNA TGCGCCAGCAGCTTGGTCGCGGGGGCCACGAACACCGGGGAGCTGTTTTTT.